Below, 18 T cell receptor beta chains from the same sample are listed, as sequenced in a study of blood T cell repertoires in COVID-19. Assay: immunoSEQ multiplex PCR; the TCRdb copy retains only in-frame clones and omits some. The sample lists approximately 200,000 clones; about nine tenths were seen once. The sample was PBMCs or T cells enriched from blood (not recorded which). The receptors originated from a woman younger than 45 who had recovered from COVID-19.

The CDR3 sequence is CASSQRGLAYNEQFF. The CDR3 DNA sequence: TGCGCCAGCAGCCAAAGGGGACTAGCGTACAATGAGCAGTTCTTC. The V call is TRBV4-3, the J call TRBJ2-1; 10 positions agree with TRBD2. CDR3 length: 15 amino acids. Germline CDR1 and CDR2: LGHNA and YSLEER. V was pared by 2 bases and J by 4 bases, with 2 bases of the junction left unmatched.

The chain uses TRBV6-5 and TRBJ2-7; D gene ambiguous. CDR3 size: 13 residues. The germline CDR1 and CDR2 sequences are MNHEY and SVGAGI. V was shortened by 3 bases and J by 0 bases, with 6 bases between the two germline ends. The chain's CDR3 is CASSYEASYEQYF. The CDR3 nucleotides read TGTGCCAGCAGTTATGAGGCCTCCTACGAGCAGTACTTC.

The V call is TRBV2, the J call TRBJ2-1, with 14 bases fitting TRBD2. The CDR3 has 18 amino acids. From germline, CDR1 is SNHLY and CDR2 FYNNEI. V was pared by 4 bases and J by 5 bases, with 10 bases of the junction left unmatched. CDR3 sequence reads: CASSVPGLAGDEHNEQFF. The CDR3, as DNA: TGTGCCAGCAGTGTCCCGGGACTAGCGGGGGACGAGCACAATGAGCAGTTCTTC.

The chain is built from TRBV18 and TRBJ1-1, with D possibly TRBD1 on 5 matching bases. The V gene's germline CDR1 is KGHSH and CDR2 LQKENI. The ends were cut back, 2 bases at V and 5 bases at J, with 9 bases in the middle. The CDR3 is 13 residues long. The chain's CDR3 is CASSPSGDTEAFF. In nucleotides, the CDR3 is TGTGCCAGCTCACCATCGGGGGATACTGAAGCTTTCTTT.

The rearrangement joins TRBV7-9 to TRBJ2-2; 12 bases map to TRBD2. The V segment lost 5 bases and the J segment 5 bases; nucleotides outside the gene matches: 6. Germline V gives CDR1 SEHNR, CDR2 FQNEAQ (reference sequence). CDR3 size: 16 residues. This chain's CDR3 is CASSDRLAGATGELFF. Here the CDR3 DNA reads TGTGCCAGCAGCGACAGACTAGCGGGGGCTACCGGGGAGCTGTTTTTT.

The genes are TRBV14 and TRBJ1-2; D is unresolved. This CDR3 region has 13 residues. The V end lost 3 bases, the J end lost 7 bases, and 12 bases lay between the germline ends. Germline V gene sequence: CDR1 SGHDN, CDR2 FVKESK. The CDR3 DNA is TGTGCCAGCAGCCAGTGGGAGAGTCGTGGCTACACCTTC. It codes for CASSQWESRGYTF.

This clone has just a few counts. The chain is built from TRBV7-6 and TRBJ2-2, with 9 bases fitting TRBD2. In germline, CDR1 is SGHVS, CDR2 FNYEAQ. After removal of 6 bases from V and 7 bases from J, the junction contained 15 bases not matched to a gene. The CDR3 covers 17 residues. The CDR3 loop reads CASRPTPTSGKGGELFF. The DNA for the CDR3 is TGTGCCAGCAGACCTACGCCGACTAGCGGCAAAGGCGGGGAGCTGTTTTTT.

The chain combines TRBV7-3 with TRBJ1-4, with D unresolved. The CDR3 is 13 residues long. Between the trimmed V and J ends, which lost 5 bases and 7 bases, there was a span of 11 bases. Germline V gives CDR1 SGHTA, CDR2 FQGTGA. The CDR3 here is CASSKGEGEKLFF. CDR3 sequence (DNA): TGTGCCAGCAGCAAAGGCGAGGGTGAAAAACTGTTTTTT. Drawing the rest from reference TRBV7-3 and TRBJ1-4, the complete variable domain is GAGVSQTPSNKVTEKGKYVELRCDPISGHTALYWYRQSLGQGPEFLIYFQGTGAADDSGLPNDRFFAVRPEGSVSTLKIQRTERGDSAVYLCASSKGEGEKLFFGSGTQLSVL.

CDR3 sequence (DNA): TGTGCCAGTAGCAAGACACCTTATAGCAATCAGCCCCAGCATTTT. Translating it yields CASSKTPYSNQPQHF. The V gene is TRBV19, the J gene TRBJ1-5; D unclear. Germline assignment: CDR1 LNHDA and CDR2 SQIVND (reference sequence). Trimming took 6 bases from V and 0 from J, leaving 12 bases between them. This CDR3 has 15 residues.

The chain has TRBV9 and TRBJ2-2; 8 bases map to TRBD2. Per germline, CDR1 SGDLS and CDR2 YYNGEE. Trimming cost V 6 bases and J 1 base; bases outside gene matches: 5. The CDR3 runs 15 residues. CDR3 loop: CASTRSGRNTGELFF. CDR3 bases: TGTGCCAGCACCCGGAGCGGGAGGAACACCGGGGAGCTGTTTTTT.

CDR3 sequence: CASSPGTEETQYF. The CDR3 region has the DNA TGTGCCAGCAGCCCAGGGACAGAAGAGACCCAGTACTTC. The genes are TRBV7-3 and TRBJ2-5; 7 bases line up with TRBD1. Per the germline V gene, CDR1 is SGHTA and CDR2 is FQGTGA. CDR3 length: 13 residues. J gave up 3 bases and V 5 bases, and 3 bases lay outside the gene matches.

The gene calls are TRBV5-1 and TRBJ2-7, with 11 bases identical to TRBD2. Germline CDR1 is SGHRS and CDR2 is YFSETQ. The ends lost 4 bases at V and 4 bases at J; junction bases unmatched: 7. The CDR3 loop spans 15 amino acids. The chain's CDR3 is CASSGQLAGAYEQYF. Written as DNA, the CDR3 is TGCGCCAGCAGCGGACAACTAGCGGGAGCTTACGAGCAGTACTTC. The whole variable domain, filled in from reference TRBV5-1 and TRBJ2-7, reads KAGVTQTPRYLIKTRGQQVTLSCSPISGHRSVSWYQQTPGQGLQFLFEYFSETQRNKGNFPGRFSGRQFSNSRSEMNVSTLELGDSALYLCASSGQLAGAYEQYFGPGTRLTVT.

The V gene is TRBV29-1, the J gene TRBJ1-2; D unresolved. V was pared by 6 bases and J by 4 bases, with 12 bases between. CDR1 SQVTM and CDR2 ANQGSEA come from the germline V gene. CDR3 length: 12 amino acids. The CDR3 loop reads CSVEERPYGYTF. CDR3 coding DNA: TGCAGCGTCGAGGAGCGGCCCTATGGCTACACCTTC.

This rearrangement joins TRBV9 to TRBJ2-7, with 10 nucleotides matching TRBD2. The germline V gene encodes CDR1 SGDLS and CDR2 YYNGEE. CDR3 length: 15 amino acids. J was trimmed by 2 bases and V by 4 bases; bases with no gene match: 6. The CDR3 here is CASSSQAGGPYEQYF. The CDR3 nucleotides read TGTGCCAGCAGCTCACAAGCGGGAGGGCCCTACGAGCAGTACTTC.

The CDR3 DNA reads TGTGCCAGCAGCTTGAGCGGGGGGCAGGGTGAGACCCAGTACTTC. It is translated as CASSLSGGQGETQYF. The chain couples TRBV7-9 to TRBJ2-5; 9 bases are a match to TRBD2. Germline V gene data show CDR1 as SEHNR and CDR2 as FQNEAQ (reference sequence). The CDR3 has 15 amino acids. The J segment lost 5 bases and the V segment lost 3 bases, leaving 7 bases of the junction unmatched.

The chain links TRBV6-2 or TRBV6-3 to TRBJ2-7; TRBD2 agrees at 8 bases. The V and J ends lost 5 bases and 10 bases, in that order; junction bases with no gene match: 7. Germline CDR1 and CDR2: MNHEY and SVGEGT. This CDR3 spans 12 amino acids. CDR3 sequence: CASSPGGARQYF. The CDR3 coding sequence is TGTGCCAGCAGTCCGGGAGGGGCCCGACAGTACTTC.

The chain joins TRBV5-1 to TRBJ1-2, with D possibly matching TRBD1 (5 bases). CDR1 is SGHRS, CDR2 YFSETQ, per germline. V lost 4 bases and J 2 bases, leaving 9 bases between the germline ends. The CDR3 sequence is 13 residues long. CDR3 amino acids: CASSPRQNYGYTF. For the CDR3, the DNA is TGCGCCAGCAGCCCCAGACAGAACTATGGCTACACCTTC.

The rearrangement links TRBV21-1 to TRBJ2-5; the table's D call, TRBD1, has no DNA check behind it. TRBV21-1 is assigned pseudogene status. This CDR3 comprises 14 residues. In DNA form, the CDR3 reads TGTGCCAGGACGATCAGGACAGGGCAGGAGACCCAGTACTTC. Translation: CARTIRTGQETQYF.